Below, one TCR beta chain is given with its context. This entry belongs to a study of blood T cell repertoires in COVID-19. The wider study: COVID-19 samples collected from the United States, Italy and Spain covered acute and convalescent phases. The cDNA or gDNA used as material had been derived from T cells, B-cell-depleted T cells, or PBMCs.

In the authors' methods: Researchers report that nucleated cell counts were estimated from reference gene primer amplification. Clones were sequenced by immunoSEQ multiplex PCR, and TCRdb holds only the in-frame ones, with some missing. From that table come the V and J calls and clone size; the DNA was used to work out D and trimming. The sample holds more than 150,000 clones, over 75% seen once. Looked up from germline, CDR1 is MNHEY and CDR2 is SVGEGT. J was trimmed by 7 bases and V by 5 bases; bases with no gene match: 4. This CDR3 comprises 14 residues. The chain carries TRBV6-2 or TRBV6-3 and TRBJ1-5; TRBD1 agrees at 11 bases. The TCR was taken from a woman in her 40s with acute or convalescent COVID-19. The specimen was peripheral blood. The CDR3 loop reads CASSRTGGDQPQHF. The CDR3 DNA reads TGTGCCAGCAGTCGGACAGGGGGCGACCAGCCCCAGCATTTT.